The 25 T cell receptor beta chains given below trace back to one sample, sequenced in a study of T cell responses to AZD1222 COVID-19 vaccine. Only in-frame clones appear in the TCRdb table, and some are missing; sequencing was by immunoSEQ multiplex PCR. Of around 140,000 clones listed, 75% to 90% are singletons. The input for sequencing was peripheral blood, taken on day 0 of AZD1222 vaccination. The receptors derive from an adult in good health.

The rearrangement links TRBV18 to TRBJ1-1; unclear D gene. The CDR3 length is 14 residues. Germline assignment: CDR1 KGHSH and CDR2 LQKENI. The V and J ends lost 6 bases and 0 bases respectively, with 11 bases between them. DNA of the CDR3: TGTGCCAGCTCCCACGCTATCATGAACACTGAAGCTTTCTTT. Translating it yields CASSHAIMNTEAFF.

This chain uses TRBV7-8 with TRBJ2-5; D perhaps matches TRBD1 (5 bases). The CDR3 is 13 amino acids. CDR1 is SGHVS, CDR2 FQNEAQ, per germline. V lost 3 bases and J 2 bases, leaving 7 bases between the germline ends. CDR3 nucleotide sequence: TGTGCCAGCAGCTTGACAGTACAAGAGACCCAGTACTTC. Residues: CASSLTVQETQYF.

The chain carries TRBV4-2 and TRBJ1-1; the match to TRBD1 covers 7 bases. The CDR3 consists of 14 residues. The V gene end was trimmed by 3 bases and the J gene end by 1 base; junction bases not matched to a gene: 2. The germline CDR1 and CDR2 sequences are LGHNA and YNFKEQ. Here the CDR3 DNA reads TGTGCCAGCAGCCAGGGACAGAAGAACACTGAAGCTTTCTTT. Its translation is CASSQGQKNTEAFF.

The chain links TRBV11-2 to TRBJ2-7, with D possibly being TRBD2 (6 bases). Deletions cut 3 bases from V and 0 bases from J, with 9 bases between. The germline CDR1 and CDR2 sequences are SGHAT and FQNNGV. The CDR3 contains 14 residues. As DNA, the CDR3 is TGTGCCAGCAGCTTGAAACTAGCCTCCTACGAGCAGTACTTC. Protein: CASSLKLASYEQYF.

This rearrangement joins TRBV18 to TRBJ1-1; D remains unclear. Germline V gene lookup returns CDR1 KGHSH and CDR2 LQKENI. V was cut by 3 bases and J by 3 bases, with 11 bases left in between. CDR3 size: 14 residues. The CDR3 nucleotides are TGTGCCAGCTCACCTCTTAGATCCGACACTGAAGCTTTCTTT. Its translation: CASSPLRSDTEAFF. Full variable domain (remainder filled in from reference TRBV18 and TRBJ1-1): NAGVMQNPRHLVRRRGQEARLRCSPMKGHSHVYWYRQLPEEGLKFMVYLQKENIIDESGMPKERFSAEFPKEGPSILRIQQVVRGDSAAYFCASSPLRSDTEAFFGQGTRLTVV.

The gene calls are TRBV4-2 and TRBJ1-5; unclear D gene. V lost 1 base and J lost 7, with 11 bases in between. Germline lookup yields CDR1 LGHNA and CDR2 YNFKEQ. The CDR3 consists of 14 residues. The CDR3 region is CASSQVRVGQPQHF. CDR3 sequence (DNA): TGTGCCAGCAGCCAAGTAAGGGTCGGACAGCCCCAGCATTTT.

This clone appeared a single time. The rearrangement joins TRBV14 to TRBJ2-2; the D is unclear. The CDR3 is 13 residues long. V was pared by 4 bases and J by 4 bases, with 7 bases between. Per the germline V gene, CDR1 is SGHDN and CDR2 is FVKESK. CDR3 sequence (DNA): TGTGCCAGCAGCCGATACATCACCGGGGAGCTGTTTTTT. Translated, it gives CASSRYITGELFF. The full variable domain, with the rest looked up from reference TRBV14 and TRBJ2-2, is EAGVTQFPSHSVIEKGQTVTLRCDPISGHDNLYWYRRVMGKEIKFLLHFVKESKQDESGMPNNRFLAERTGGTYSTLKVQPAELEDSGVYFCASSRYITGELFFGEGSRLTVL.

The chain has TRBV5-1 and TRBJ2-3; no definite D call. Trimming stripped 4 bases from V and 2 bases from J, with 14 bases between. CDR3 size: 15 residues. Germline CDR1 reads SGHRS; CDR2 reads YFSETQ. CDR3 sequence: CASSVRPEDTDTQYF. CDR3 nucleotides: TGCGCCAGCAGCGTACGGCCCGAAGACACAGATACGCAGTATTTT. Together with reference TRBV5-1 and TRBJ2-3, the CDR3 gives the full variable domain: KAGVTQTPRYLIKTRGQQVTLSCSPISGHRSVSWYQQTPGQGLQFLFEYFSETQRNKGNFPGRFSGRQFSNSRSEMNVSTLELGDSALYLCASSVRPEDTDTQYFGPGTRLTVL.

This clone was found a few times. The rearrangement links TRBV11-2 to TRBJ2-7; 7 bases agree with TRBD1. Germline assignment: CDR1 SGHAT and CDR2 FQNNGV. The J segment lost 3 bases and the V segment lost 8 bases, leaving 4 bases of the junction unmatched. The CDR3 spans 12 residues. This CDR3 is CASQGDSYEQYF. The DNA for the CDR3 is TGTGCCAGCCAGGGGGATAGCTACGAGCAGTACTTC.

This chain links TRBV19 with TRBJ1-2, with D unresolved. The length of the CDR3 is 12 residues. V lost 4 bases and J 12 bases, leaving 15 bases between the germline ends. Germline loops: CDR1 LNHDA, CDR2 SQIVND (reference sequence). The CDR3 is CASSKSGWANTF. The CDR3 DNA is TGTGCCAGTAGTAAATCGGGGTGGGCGAACACCTTC.

The chain employs TRBV18 and TRBJ1-2; D gene unclear. Germline CDR1 KGHSH, CDR2 LQKENI. The V end was cut by 1 base, the J end by 5 bases, with 5 bases between. This CDR3 is built from 12 residues. This chain's CDR3 is CASSPQEYGYTF. CDR3 coding DNA: TGTGCCAGCTCACCACAGGAGTATGGCTACACCTTC.

This chain links TRBV20-1 with TRBJ2-5; D remains ambiguous. This CDR3 comprises 11 residues. Germline assignment: CDR1 DFQATT and CDR2 SNEGSKA (reference sequence). Trimming removed 3 bases at V and 2 bases at J, with 4 bases between. The CDR3 DNA reads as TGCAGTGCTAGGTGGCAAGAGACCCAGTACTTC. Amino acid sequence: CSARWQETQYF.

The V gene is TRBV7-9, the J gene TRBJ1-1, with D tentatively TRBD1 (5 bases). The germline V gene encodes CDR1 SEHNR and CDR2 FQNEAQ (reference sequence). The CDR3 consists of 13 residues. Deletions cut 8 bases from V and 1 base from J, with 11 bases between. The CDR3 DNA is TGTGCCAGCGGGGCCCAGGAGAACACTGAAGCTTTCTTT. This translates into CASGAQENTEAFF. Together with reference TRBV7-9 and TRBJ1-1, the CDR3 gives the full variable domain: DTGVSQNPRHKITKRGQNVTFRCDPISEHNRLYWYRQTLGQGPEFLTYFQNEAQLEKSRLLSDRFSAERPKGSFSTLEIQRTEQGDSAMYLCASGAQENTEAFFGQGTRLTVV.

The chain employs TRBV9 and TRBJ1-2, with 9 bases matching TRBD1. The germline V gene encodes CDR1 SGDLS and CDR2 YYNGEE. The CDR3 loop spans 14 amino acids. Trimming took 1 base from V and 7 from J; bases not matched to a gene: 5. The CDR3 here is CASSVTQGAGGYTF. In nucleotides, the CDR3 is TGTGCCAGCAGCGTAACACAGGGGGCTGGTGGCTACACCTTC.

This clone has a single count. The chain links TRBV12-3 or TRBV12-4 to TRBJ1-2; 7 nucleotides agree with TRBD1. The length of the CDR3 is 13 residues. J gave up 8 bases and V 5 bases, and 8 bases lay outside the gene matches. CDR3 coding DNA: TGTGCCAGCAGTCTCCGACAGGGCCGGGGCTACACCTTC. This translates into CASSLRQGRGYTF.

This chain links TRBV11-1 with TRBJ2-5; D gene ambiguous. Trimming removed 2 bases from V and 5 bases from J, with 6 bases in between. The CDR3 loop spans 12 amino acids. Germline CDR1 reads SGHAT; CDR2 reads FQDESV (reference sequence). The CDR3 coding sequence is TGTGCCAGCAGCTTAATTTCGGAGACCCAGTACTTC. Its translation is CASSLISETQYF.

This clone was observed once. The chain links TRBV10-2 to TRBJ2-1; weak D call: TRBD2 (5 bases). Trimming left V 2 bases short and J 9 bases short, with 8 bases between. Germline CDR1 WSHSY, CDR2 SAAADI. This CDR3 contains 12 residues. CDR3: CASSERGSEQFF. CDR3 DNA sequence: TGCGCCAGCAGTGAGCGGGGAAGTGAGCAGTTCTTC.

The V gene is TRBV9, the J gene TRBJ2-7, with 9 bases fitting TRBD1. The CDR3 is made up of 15 amino acids. Germline-derived CDR1 and CDR2 are SGDLS and YYNGEE. Germline trimming cut 0 bases from V and 4 bases from J; bases unmatched to any gene: 5. Here the CDR3 DNA reads TGTGCCAGCAGCGTAGTCCCGGACAGGGGTTACGAGCAGTACTTC. Translated, it gives CASSVVPDRGYEQYF. Complete variable domain (other parts from reference TRBV9 and TRBJ2-7): DSGVTQTPKHLITATGQRVTLRCSPRSGDLSVYWYQQSLDQGLQFLIQYYNGEERAKGNILERFSAQQFPDLHSELNLSSLELGDSALYFCASSVVPDRGYEQYFGPGTRLTVT.

The gene calls are TRBV15 and TRBJ2-3, with 10 bases fitting TRBD1. The ends lost 6 bases at V and 5 bases at J; junction bases unmatched: 11. This CDR3 region has 16 residues. Per the germline V gene, CDR1 is LNHNV and CDR2 is YYDKDF (reference sequence). CDR3 nucleotide sequence: TGTGCCACCAGGGTGGGACAGGGGACTGCTATAGATACGCAGTATTTT. Amino acids: CATRVGQGTAIDTQYF.

The chain couples TRBV10-2 to TRBJ1-5; D is unresolved. Looked up from germline, CDR1 is WSHSY and CDR2 is SAAADI. The CDR3 spans 15 residues. V shed 2 bases and J shed 1 base, with 9 bases lying between them. In DNA, the CDR3 is TGCGCCAGCAGTGAGCGGAAACGGAGCAATCAGCCCCAGCATTTT. It specifies CASSERKRSNQPQHF.

The chain recombines TRBV6-5 with TRBJ1-6; D not certain. CDR3 length equals 15 residues. Germline V gene lookup returns CDR1 MNHEY and CDR2 SVGAGI. V was shortened by 6 bases and J by 7 bases, with 16 bases between the two germline ends. The CDR3 protein is CASSRLPMENSPLHF. The CDR3 nucleotides are TGTGCCAGCAGCCGCCTACCTATGGAGAATTCACCCCTCCACTTT.

Here the CDR3 reads CASSSTGTVLNQPQHF. CDR3 nucleotides: TGTGCCAGCAGTTCAACGGGGACAGTCCTAAATCAGCCCCAGCATTTT. The gene calls are TRBV27 and TRBJ1-5, with 7 bases aligning to TRBD1. The ends lost 4 bases at V and 4 bases at J; junction bases unmatched: 10. The CDR3 has 16 residues. Per the germline V gene, CDR1 is MNHEY and CDR2 is SMNVEV (reference sequence).

In this sample, this clone turned up once. The J gene is TRBJ1-1, the V gene TRBV5-1; D possibly corresponds to TRBD1 (6 bases). CDR3 size: 13 residues. Trimming removed 4 bases from V and 6 bases from J, with 13 bases in between. Germline CDR1 and CDR2: SGHRS and YFSETQ. CDR3 amino acids: CASSPQGLSEAFF. The CDR3 DNA reads TGCGCCAGCAGCCCACAGGGCCTTTCTGAAGCTTTCTTT.

This clone was seen repeatedly, ten times or more. The V and J genes are TRBV30 and TRBJ2-6; 7 bases map to TRBD2. Trimming at V came to 5 bases and at J to 10 bases, leaving 8 bases not matched to a gene. The germline CDR1 and CDR2 sequences are GTSNPN and SVGIG (reference sequence). The CDR3 has 13 residues. The chain's CDR3 is CAWLVGGYNVLTF. For the CDR3, the DNA is TGTGCCTGGTTAGTGGGAGGGTATAACGTCCTGACTTTC.

The chain carries TRBV11-2 and TRBJ2-7; 7 nucleotides match TRBD2. CDR1 is SGHAT and CDR2 is FQNNGV in the germline V gene. The CDR3 has 13 amino acids. The V and J ends lost 5 bases and 2 bases, in that order; junction bases with no gene match: 3. The CDR3 nucleotides read TGTGCCAGCAGCCCGGGGGGAACCTACGAGCAGTACTTC. This codes for CASSPGGTYEQYF.